This T cell receptor beta chain is from a study of blood T cells in healthy people across ages. Study results and caveats: Older age went with lower TCR beta diversity per million T cells, in a roughly linear way. There was a strong correlation between TCR beta diversity and naive T cell percentage.

The CDR3 has 14 amino acids. Germline V CDR1 and CDR2: MNHNY, SVGAGI (reference sequence). Aged about 6 to 90, donors were systemically healthy Caucasians from Russia. Every donor gave ten milliliters of peripheral blood. Combining a sample-barcoded 5' primer with a J-beta primer mix, a second PCR ran for about 6 to 11 cycles. MiXCR was run by TCRdb on the 5' RACE reads, yielding one entry per CDR3 protein. Counted here are approximately 1.5 million distinct CDR3 sequences, roughly 43% occurring once; the ten biggest clones make up approximately 4%. This clonotype was detected only a few times. Its antigen is not identified.

The sequencing input was blood. The TCR sequence derives from a woman younger than 30 in good health. The rearrangement uses TRBV6-6 and TRBJ2-5; a weak D match, TRBD1 (6 bases). The J call may be incorrect, as the DNA end agrees better with TRBJ2-7. The CDR3 DNA sequence: TGTGCCAGCAGACTCGGGACATCGGGCTACGAGCAGTACTTC. Its translation: CASRLGTSGYEQYF.